This TCR beta chain is from a study of cytotoxic CD8 clonotypes in ibrutinib-treated CLL. The CDR3 contains 15 residues. V trimming: 4 bases; J trimming: 5 bases; junction bases outside the gene matches: 3. Germline V CDR1 and CDR2: MGHRA, YSYEKL. Sequencing used immunoSEQ multiplex PCR; TCRdb keeps in-frame clones, though not all of them. Here the sample spans under 30,000 clones, 45% to 60% being singletons. The input for sequencing was PBMCs, taken before ibrutinib treatment. The V gene is TRBV4-1, the J gene TRBJ1-5; TRBD1 matches 12 bases. This sequence originates from a human donor with chronic lymphocytic leukemia. The CDR3 region is CASSLGQGADQPQHF. DNA for the CDR3: TGCGCCAGCAGCCTGGGACAGGGGGCTGATCAGCCCCAGCATTTT.